Reported below is one T cell receptor beta chain. Trimming took 6 bases from V and 1 from J, leaving 12 bases between them. Germline assignment: CDR1 SQVTM and CDR2 ANQGSEA. The CDR3 totals 13 residues. The data were produced by immunoSEQ multiplex PCR, yet TCRdb's version contains in-frame clones alone and is incomplete. There are roughly 71,000 clones in the sample; approximately 94% occur only once, and 0.39% lies in the top ten. This specimen comes from a study of technical replicates of blood from several donors. This receptor was obtained from a human donor in good health. The rearrangement links TRBV29-1 to TRBJ1-2, with a weak D call TRBD1 (6 bases). The sequenced sample consisted of T cells isolated from PBMCs. DNA for the CDR3: TGCAGCGTCCGGACAGAGCTTAACTATGGCTACACCTTC. Translation: CSVRTELNYGYTF.